This TCR beta chain stems from a study of T cell repertoires in cytomegalovirus infection (dated by TCRdb to the late 2010s). Regarding the complete study: Peptide stimulations targeted recently identified HLA-C-restricted CMV epitopes, whose presentation resists viral immunomodulation, together with well-studied HLA-B-restricted epitopes. Donor HLA type was relevant to the analysis, as public TCR beta signatures indicated carriage of CMV infection together with the matching HLA type. The investigation overall reported the following: The ex vivo response was dominated by HLA-C-restricted CMV-specific TCR beta clonotypes, and the single most frequent clonotype in two of eight donors was supplied by these HLA-C-restricted clonotypes. In both this cohort and an independent roughly 350-donor cohort, the cumulative frequency of public TCR beta family members distinguished carriers of CMV infection plus the relevant HLA type.

Per the publication, the treatment or condition label means: in vitro stimulation with specific CMV peptide epitopes to enrich CMV-specific T cells. This clonotype was counted between two and nine times. No antigen is known for it. Base qualities are not at hand, and no much larger clone is one base apart. The reads were generated on an Illumina HiSeq 1500. TCRdb ran its own pipeline on the public reads, namely fastp trimming at Q25 and MiXCR clone calling, and kept in-frame beta chains. Entries that share a CDR3 protein sequence are merged under the most common genes and DNA. The sample data list around 50,000 distinct CDR3 sequences, and around 18% of these were observed just once. Around 27% of the sample goes to the ten largest clones. There are 19 amino acids in the CDR3, from cysteine to phenylalanine inclusive. Of all the DNA, just the CDR3 is kept, 57 bases in frame from base 1. CDR1 and CDR2 were assigned from the germline V gene as SGHTA and FQGNSA. V is cut by 5 bases and J by 1 base, and the space between the germline ends is 21 bases.

Here the sequenced sample was CD8+ T cells from cultured PBMCs, taken from culture after CMV antigen stimulation. The receptor's source is a human donor in good health (CMV status not recorded). Some clones in this sample may be carry-over from other donors' samples. The chain was built from TRBV7-2 and TRBJ1-6, and perhaps TRBD1 as D gene, on 6 matching bases. The bases are TGTGCCAGCAGCCCCCGCCACAGGGACCTTGAATCCTATAATTCACCCCTCCACTTT. It specifies CASSPRHRDLESYNSPLHF.